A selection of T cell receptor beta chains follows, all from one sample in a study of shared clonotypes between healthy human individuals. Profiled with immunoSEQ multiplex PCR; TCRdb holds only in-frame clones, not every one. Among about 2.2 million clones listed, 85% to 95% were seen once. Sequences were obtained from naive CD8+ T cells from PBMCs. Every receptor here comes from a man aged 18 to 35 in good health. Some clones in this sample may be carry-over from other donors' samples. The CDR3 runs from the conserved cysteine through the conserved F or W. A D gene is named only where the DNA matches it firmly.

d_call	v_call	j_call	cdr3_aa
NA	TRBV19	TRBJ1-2	CASSTPFYMGNYGYTF
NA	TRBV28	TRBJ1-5	CASSARGAGQPQHF
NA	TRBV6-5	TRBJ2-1	CASSYFRNNEQFF
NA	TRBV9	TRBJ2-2	CASSSGQKVWELFF
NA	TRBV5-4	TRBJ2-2	CASSLEQWELFF
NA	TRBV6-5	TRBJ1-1	CASSPLRGAEAFF
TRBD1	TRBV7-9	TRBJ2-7	CASSSTGQGVHEQYF
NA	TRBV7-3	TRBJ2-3	CASSSPGRAADIQSSTDTQYF
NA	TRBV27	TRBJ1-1	CASSMGGVNTEAFF
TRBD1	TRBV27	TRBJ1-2	CASSSVSDRGPGLDGYTF
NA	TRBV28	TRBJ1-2	CASSLRSIGATF
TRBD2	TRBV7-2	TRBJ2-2	CASSLMGSGFPGELFF
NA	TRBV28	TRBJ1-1	CASSLLGENTEAFF
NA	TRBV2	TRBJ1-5	CASSGGQGYQPQHF
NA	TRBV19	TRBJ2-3	CASSIGLGTLGDTQYF
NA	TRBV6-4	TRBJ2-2	CASSPSRDKATGELFF
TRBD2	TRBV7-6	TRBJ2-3	CASSLEREFTDTQYF
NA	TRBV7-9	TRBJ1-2	CASSLGGREWEGYTF
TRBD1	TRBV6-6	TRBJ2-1	CASSYDRRDREQFF
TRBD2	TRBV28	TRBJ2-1	CASSFPGAGLAESYNEQFF
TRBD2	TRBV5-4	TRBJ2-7	CASSLRRELSYEQYF
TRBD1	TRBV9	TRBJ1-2	CASSPGTVNYGYTF
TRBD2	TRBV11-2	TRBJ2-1	CASSRGLAGFGDEQFF
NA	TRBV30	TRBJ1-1	CAWTFDREAFF